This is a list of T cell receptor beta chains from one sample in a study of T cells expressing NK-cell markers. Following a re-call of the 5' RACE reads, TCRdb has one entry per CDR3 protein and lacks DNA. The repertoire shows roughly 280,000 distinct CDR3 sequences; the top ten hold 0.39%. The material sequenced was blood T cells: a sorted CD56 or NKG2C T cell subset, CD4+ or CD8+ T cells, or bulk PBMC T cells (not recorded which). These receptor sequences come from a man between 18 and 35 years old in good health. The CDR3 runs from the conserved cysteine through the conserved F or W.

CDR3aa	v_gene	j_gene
CSARDPRTGVYIQYF	TRBV20-1	TRBJ2-4
CASSPSGSDRANTEAFF	TRBV5-1	TRBJ1-1
CASSLVRGANYGYTF	TRBV5-5	TRBJ1-2
CSARGTENEKLFF	TRBV20-1	TRBJ1-4
CSARDLSGRAGYNEQFF	TRBV20-1	TRBJ2-1
CSAPRKAGDTQYF	TRBV20-1	TRBJ2-3
CSVRRVDEQFF	TRBV29-1	TRBJ2-1
CASSLAGVISNEQFF	TRBV14	TRBJ2-1
CASSLRTRGKVNEKLFF	TRBV12-3/TRBV12-4	TRBJ1-4
CASSIETSGAYNEQFF	TRBV19	TRBJ2-1
CASSFGRQGINNSPLHF	TRBV12-3/TRBV12-4	TRBJ1-6
CASSQGQSYEQYF	TRBV3-1	TRBJ2-7
CASSLEVRGSNEQFF	TRBV5-1	TRBJ2-1
CAHDEPSGRTDTQYF	TRBV10-3	TRBJ2-3
CASSLAYNRGIRAGELFF	TRBV12-3/TRBV12-4	TRBJ2-2
CASGETGLNTEAFF	TRBV14	TRBJ1-1
CASSEDRLEQYF	TRBV2	TRBJ2-7
CSARDLAGTHNEQFF	TRBV20-1	TRBJ2-1
CASSTSGSSTDTQYF	TRBV2	TRBJ2-3
CSATTGSRTNSPLHF	TRBV29-1	TRBJ1-6
CASRPDTYSGNTIYF	TRBV6-5	TRBJ1-3
CSAREDRGPFFSYNEQFF	TRBV20-1	TRBJ2-1
CASSPPGRSFHEQFF	TRBV4-2	TRBJ2-1
CASRPPPSETQYF	TRBV7-2	TRBJ2-5
CASGTAGLARYNEQFF	TRBV7-9	TRBJ2-1
CASSEVGGPEYTQYF	TRBV10-1	TRBJ2-3
CASSVETSRDNEQFF	TRBV9	TRBJ2-1
CASSLRVNEQFF	TRBV12-3/TRBV12-4	TRBJ2-1
CASSLSKVSGANVLTF	TRBV28	TRBJ2-6
CASHRPGLADYNEQFF	TRBV6-1	TRBJ2-1
CASSPSSRVKNEQFF	TRBV5-1	TRBJ2-1
CASSYFGKPKGNSPLHF	TRBV6-2/TRBV6-3	TRBJ1-6
CSATGDRAANEKLFF	TRBV20-1	TRBJ1-4
CSAKAGQETQYF	TRBV20-1	TRBJ2-5
CASSLGTKPTDTQYF	TRBV7-2	TRBJ2-3
CASSLDSEQYF	TRBV5-1	TRBJ2-7
CSAFETGGRAQPQHF	TRBV20-1	TRBJ1-5
CSVERLAVKNIQYF	TRBV20-1	TRBJ2-4
CASSVTGLNEQFF	TRBV9	TRBJ2-1
CATSDRRNEAFF	TRBV24-1	TRBJ1-1
CASSPPFGGMGYTF	TRBV18	TRBJ1-2
CATDGWSSGRNEQFF	TRBV25-1	TRBJ2-1
CASSLQRTYNEQFF	TRBV7-8	TRBJ2-1
CASGEGVLGALVWTGVYNEQFF	TRBV9	TRBJ2-1
CASSFPAGELFF	TRBV19	TRBJ2-2
CASSSNPGGLAFYEQYF	TRBV7-2	TRBJ2-7
CASSFRDRVGKLFF	TRBV12-3/TRBV12-4	TRBJ1-4
CASSRGLAYNEQFF	TRBV14	TRBJ2-1
CASSWRQGEQFF	TRBV5-6	TRBJ2-1